A single sample gave rise to the 9 T cell receptor beta chains below, sequenced in a study of shared clonotypes between healthy human individuals (TCRdb year 2020). The method was the immunoSEQ multiplex PCR assay. TCRdb retrieved this table from immuneACCESS and kept in-frame rearrangements only. Not all clones are present; in checked studies, unresolved V genes account for under half, and no reason is known for the remainder. The table for this sample lists 1,400,000 or so clones; approximately 98.5% of them were counted only once. 0.36% of the sample is taken by the ten largest. Sequenced sample: naive CD4+ T cells sorted from blood. The cell subset or site label corresponds to: CD45RA+ positively selected. All receptors come from a young man in good health.

The chain has TRBV2 and TRBJ2-5, with 7 bases that match TRBD1. Per the germline V gene, CDR1 is SNHLY and CDR2 is FYNNEI. J gave up 2 bases and V 6 bases, and 6 bases lay outside the gene matches. There are 14 residues in the CDR3. This chain's CDR3 is CASRGTDQQETQYF. Here the CDR3 DNA reads TGTGCCAGCAGGGGGACAGACCAACAAGAGACCCAGTACTTC.

Of note for this clone: This sample includes further DNA sequences coding for the same CDR3. The V gene is TRBV4-1, the J gene TRBJ2-2; a possible D gene is TRBD2 (7 bases). Trimming left V 5 bases short and J 7 bases short, with 26 bases between. In germline, CDR1 is MGHRA, CDR2 YSYEKL. This CDR3 contains 18 residues. The CDR3 coding sequence is TGCGCCAGCAGCGGGGAGTCGGGGGGCGCGAACAGAAACGGGGAGCTGTTTTTT. This translates into CASSGESGGANRNGELFF.

The CDR3 protein is CASSALGPGQETQYF. The CDR3 DNA follows: TGTGCCAGCAGCGCCCTCGGGCCAGGACAAGAGACCCAGTACTTC. The genes are TRBV9 and TRBJ2-5, with D uncertain. The CDR3 runs 15 residues. The V and J ends lost 3 bases and 2 bases respectively, with 14 bases between them. From germline, CDR1 is SGDLS and CDR2 YYNGEE.

V usage is TRBV29-1 and J usage is TRBJ1-1; TRBD1 is a possible D gene (5 bases). This CDR3 has 15 amino acids. The germline V gene has CDR1 SQVTM and CDR2 ANQGSEA. The V end was cut by 3 bases, the J end by 3 bases, with 17 bases between. The CDR3 loop is CSVEVRGSHYTEAFF. DNA of the CDR3: TGCAGCGTTGAGGTACGGGGCAGCCATTACACTGAAGCTTTCTTT.

V gene TRBV13 combines with J gene TRBJ2-7, with D unresolved. This CDR3 is built from 17 residues. Germline V gives CDR1 PRHDT, CDR2 FYEKMQ (reference sequence). The germline V and J ends were trimmed by 4 bases and 3 bases, with 22 bases remaining between them. The CDR3 reads CASSSPAWALKYYEQYF. CDR3 nucleotide sequence: TGTGCCAGCAGCTCCCCCGCCTGGGCCCTGAAATACTACGAGCAGTACTTC.

The genes are TRBV7-3 and TRBJ2-2; tentative D call: TRBD2 (6 bases). Looked up from germline, CDR1 is SGHTA and CDR2 is FQGTGA. The CDR3 loop spans 16 amino acids. V lost 3 bases, J lost 7 bases, and 18 bases lay in between. This CDR3 reads CASSFNPGGVGGELFF. CDR3 in DNA: TGTGCCAGCAGCTTTAACCCCGGGGGAGTTGGCGGGGAGCTGTTTTTT.

For the CDR3, the DNA is TGCAGCGGTGGGACAGGGGGCTACGAGCAGTACTTC. This encodes CSGGTGGYEQYF. This sequence joins TRBV29-1 and TRBJ2-7, with 11 bases aligning to TRBD1. The CDR3 spans 12 residues. Germline-derived CDR1 and CDR2 are SQVTM and ANQGSEA. J lost 3 bases, V lost 7 bases, and 2 bases had no gene match.

J is TRBJ2-1 and V is TRBV7-9; D is ambiguous. V shed 5 bases and J shed 0 bases, with 20 bases lying between them. Germline V gene lookup returns CDR1 SEHNR and CDR2 FQNEAQ (reference sequence). The CDR3 covers 18 residues. Here the CDR3 DNA reads TGTGCCAGCAGCCGAACTCCGGTAGCAGAAAGCTCCTACAATGAGCAGTTCTTC. As protein: CASSRTPVAESSYNEQFF.

The chain uses TRBV2 and TRBJ2-2, with D possibly being TRBD1 (6 bases). The CDR3 runs 15 residues. V was pared by 6 bases and J by 0 bases, with 11 bases between. Germline CDR1 is SNHLY and CDR2 is FYNNEI. The CDR3 reads CASSLQGTNTGELFF. In DNA, the CDR3 is TGTGCCAGCAGCTTACAGGGTACGAACACCGGGGAGCTGTTTTTT.